One sample yielded the 2 T cell receptor beta chains listed below, sequenced in a study of T cells in Graves' hyperthyroidism and ophthalmopathy. The TCR beta CDR3 regions underwent amplification using RNA transcripts as the source. The TCR CDR3 was amplified in a first-round RT-PCR using the HTBI primer set. TCRdb analysed the multiplex PCR reads with MiXCR anew, one entry per CDR3 protein. The sample holds about 300,000 distinct CDR3 sequences; roughly 20% are singletons and the top ten take about 35%. The material sequenced was blood. These receptors were collected from a middle-aged man with Graves' ophthalmopathy.

This clonotype has a handful of counts. This chain connects TRBV7-9 to TRBJ2-2; maybe TRBD1 (5 bases). CDR1 SEHNR and CDR2 FQNEAQ come from the germline V gene (reference sequence). Trimming removed 5 bases at V and 3 bases at J, with 16 bases between. The CDR3 runs to 16 residues. The CDR3 spells CASSPPLTGHTGELFF. Written as DNA, the CDR3 is TGTGCCAGCAGCCCTCCACTAACAGGTCACACCGGGGAGCTGTTTTTT.

The chain links TRBV6-4 to TRBJ1-1, with D possibly matching TRBD1 (5 bases). V gave up 5 bases and J gave up 5 bases, with 15 bases separating them. Germline V gene sequence: CDR1 MRHNA, CDR2 SNTAGT. CDR3 length: 14 residues. CDR3 amino acids: CASSKDSIRTEAFF. The CDR3 bases are TGTGCCAGCAGTAAAGACAGTATTAGGACTGAAGCTTTCTTT.